This T cell receptor beta chain originates from a study of T-cell reconstitution after alpha-beta-depleted transplantation in children. CDR1 and CDR2 (germline): MNHNS, SASEGT. The V end was cut by 3 bases, the J end by 2 bases, with 14 bases between. The CDR3 length is 15 residues. Construction of the TCRbeta library involved unique molecular identifiers. MiXCR, run by TCRdb on the PCR reads, gives a single entry per CDR3 protein. The sample includes about 980,000 distinct CDR3 sequences, about 29% of them seen just once. Study-wide results and limits: Fresh T-cell production supplied most of the T-cell counts and diversity seen one year after transplant. The origin of alpha-beta T cells about two months after transplant was reportedly several hundred expanded graft clones.

In the case of this clonotype: Its specificity is not known.

V is TRBV6-1 and J is TRBJ2-7; D perhaps matches TRBD1 (6 bases). The sample was PBMCs, mostly from graft donor cells, taken 360 days after TCRalphabeta/CD19-depleted stem cell transplant. This TCR derives from a boy younger than two who had a stem cell transplant for SCID, so the T cells may come from the graft donor. CDR3 sequence reads: CASSDQPRGPYEQYF. CDR3 in DNA: TGTGCCAGCAGTGACCAACCCAGGGGACCCTACGAGCAGTACTTC.